Each of the 27 T cell receptor beta chains below was sequenced from the same sample in a study of T cell repertoires in cytomegalovirus infection. Each CDR3 protein gets one entry after TCRdb re-called the reads with MiXCR. The sample yields some 450,000 distinct CDR3 sequences, around 32% seen once. The specimen was PBMCs. Receptors originate from a human donor in good health (CMV status not recorded). Some clones in this sample may be carry-over from other donors' samples.

Of note for this clonotype: A much larger clone lies one base from this, so it may be a read error. This chain connects TRBV4-1 to TRBJ2-3, with 16 positions matching TRBD2. Germline CDR1 is MGHRA and CDR2 is YSYEKL. The CDR3 sequence is 19 residues long. As DNA, the CDR3 is TGCGCCAGCAGCGTACCGGGACTAGCGGGGGGGCGGGGCACAGGTACGCAGTATTTT. Amino acids: CASSVPGLAGGRGTGTQYF.

This clonotype appeared a single time. This chain uses TRBV12-3 or TRBV12-4 with TRBJ1-5; a possible D gene is TRBD1 (6 bases). The V end lost 3 bases, the J end lost 5 bases, and 17 bases lay between the germline ends. The CDR3 is made up of 16 amino acids. This CDR3 reads CASSFPGQLGHQPQHF. The CDR3 DNA sequence: TGTGCCAGCAGTTTTCCCGGACAGTTGGGCCATCAGCCCCAGCATTTT.

The gene calls are TRBV7-8 and TRBJ1-4; D might be TRBD1 (5 bases). The germline CDR1 and CDR2 sequences are SGHVS and FQNEAQ. With 5 bases removed from V and 5 bases from J, the gap between germline ends came to 15 bases. The CDR3 totals 15 residues. The CDR3 nucleotides read TGTGCCAGCAGCCTGACAGCCCTGCTAAATGAAAAACTGTTTTTT. Its translation: CASSLTALLNEKLFF.

Of note for this clonotype: The germline gene is not matched at one end of the junction; a read error may be the cause. The chain recombines TRBV19 with TRBJ1-1; TRBD1 matches 8 bases. The germline V gene encodes CDR1 LNHDA and CDR2 SQIVND (reference sequence). There are 12 residues in the CDR3. This chain's CDR3 is CASGDRRTESFF. As DNA, the CDR3 is TGTGCCAGCGGGGACAGGCGGACTGAATCTTTCTTT.

This clonotype was picked up a small number of times. V gene TRBV15 combines with J gene TRBJ2-7, with a weak D call TRBD2 (5 bases). Germline V gene data show CDR1 as LNHNV and CDR2 as YYDKDF (reference sequence). This CDR3 is built from 14 residues. The V end lost 0 bases, the J end lost 7 bases, and 13 bases lay between the germline ends. This CDR3 is CATSRDYEGWEQYF. The CDR3, as DNA: TGTGCCACCAGCAGAGATTATGAGGGTTGGGAGCAGTACTTC.

This rearrangement joins TRBV5-1 to TRBJ2-1; TRBD2 agrees at 12 bases. Losses at the gene ends were 2 bases for V and 5 bases for J; bases not matched to a gene: 8. CDR1 and CDR2 from the germline V gene are SGHRS and YFSETQ. There are 17 residues in the CDR3. This CDR3 is CASSLPLLAGGNNEQFF. CDR3 sequence (DNA): TGCGCCAGCAGCTTACCACTACTAGCGGGGGGCAACAATGAGCAGTTCTTC.

This clonotype was observed a single time. Just one base apart from a much larger clone, this may be a read error. The chain employs TRBV7-2 and TRBJ2-7; D is unclear. The CDR3 covers 13 residues. With 5 bases removed from V and 4 bases from J, the gap between germline ends came to 12 bases. Germline V gives CDR1 SGHTA, CDR2 FQGNSA. The CDR3 sequence is CASSRESEYEQYF. The CDR3 nucleotides read TGTGCCAGCAGCCGAGAATCAGAATACGAGCAGTACTTC.

This clonotype has a count of ten or more. This rearrangement joins TRBV7-6 to TRBJ2-7, with 8 bases lining up with TRBD2. This CDR3 is built from 15 residues. V gave up 5 bases and J gave up 6 bases; unmatched junction bases: 12. Germline CDR1 SGHVS, CDR2 FNYEAQ. This chain's CDR3 is CASSRSGGPFVEQYF. The CDR3 DNA is TGTGCCAGCAGCCGCTCGGGGGGGCCTTTCGTCGAGCAGTACTTC. Filled out from reference TRBV7-6 and TRBJ2-7, the complete variable domain reads GAGVSQSPRYKVTKRGQDVALRCDPISGHVSLYWYRQALGQGPEFLTYFNYEAQQDKSGLPNDRFSAERPEGSISTLTIQRTEQRDSAMYRCASSRSGGPFVEQYFGPGTRLTVT.

There are many counts of this clonotype. The chain employs TRBV7-2 and TRBJ2-3; 12 bases match TRBD2. This CDR3 has 17 residues. Germline assignment: CDR1 SGHTA and CDR2 FQGNSA. The V gene end was trimmed by 3 bases and the J gene end by 0 bases; junction bases not matched to a gene: 4. CDR3 region: CASSFRTSGTSTDTQYF. CDR3 sequence (DNA): TGTGCCAGCAGCTTTCGGACTAGCGGGACTAGCACAGATACGCAGTATTTT.

With respect to this clonotype: The junction differs from germline at one of its ends, possibly a read error. This chain joins TRBV12-3 or TRBV12-4 and TRBJ2-5, with 7 positions matching TRBD1. CDR3 size: 16 residues. CDR3 sequence: CARSLTHRGLGETQYF. Here the CDR3 DNA reads TGTGCCAGAAGTTTAACCCACAGGGGCTTGGGAGAGACCCAGTACTTC.

This clonotype was observed a handful of times. This chain connects TRBV20-1 to TRBJ1-2, with 9 nucleotides matching TRBD1. Trimming took 3 bases from V and 7 from J; bases not matched to a gene: 12. Germline V gives CDR1 DFQATT, CDR2 SNEGSKA (reference sequence). This CDR3 is 15 amino acids long. CDR3: CSARKEDRGILGYTF. The CDR3 DNA is TGCAGTGCTAGGAAGGAAGACAGGGGGATTCTTGGCTACACCTTC.

This clonotype has only a few counts. The chain employs TRBV12-3 or TRBV12-4 and TRBJ2-1, with TRBD2 matching over 11 bases. After removal of 4 bases from V and 7 bases from J, the junction contained 9 bases not matched to a gene. The CDR3 is made up of 16 amino acids. CDR3 residues: CASSSYRSGGANEQFF. As DNA, the CDR3 is TGTGCCAGCAGTTCATACCGTAGCGGGGGGGCTAATGAGCAGTTCTTC.

This chain links TRBV20-1 with TRBJ2-7, with D perhaps matching TRBD1 (5 bases). The CDR3 extends over 13 amino acids. Between the trimmed V and J ends, which lost 0 bases and 3 bases, there was a span of 9 bases. Germline CDR1 is DFQATT and CDR2 is SNEGSKA (reference sequence). CDR3 in DNA: TGCAGTGCTAGAGATAGGGGAAACTACGAGCAGTACTTC. It codes for CSARDRGNYEQYF.

The sample holds one count of this clonotype. The V gene is TRBV20-1, the J gene TRBJ2-1; 9 positions agree with TRBD1. This CDR3 has 14 amino acids. Germline CDR1 reads DFQATT; CDR2 reads SNEGSKA (reference sequence). The J segment lost 3 bases and the V segment lost 6 bases, leaving 6 bases of the junction unmatched. The CDR3 DNA sequence: TGCAGTGCGACGGGACAGGGCCTCTACAATGAGCAGTTCTTC. Its translation is CSATGQGLYNEQFF.

The chain joins TRBV11-2 to TRBJ2-3; no firm D call. V lost 0 bases, J lost 8 bases, and 9 bases lay in between. The germline CDR1 and CDR2 sequences are SGHAT and FQNNGV. The CDR3 consists of 13 residues. The DNA of the CDR3 is TGTGCCAGCAGCTTAGATCATGGACGTACGCAGTATTTT. It translates to CASSLDHGRTQYF.

This clonotype was recorded many times. The chain carries TRBV7-3 and TRBJ2-5; 8 nucleotides align to TRBD2. The length of the CDR3 is 16 residues. Germline V gene data show CDR1 as SGHTA and CDR2 as FQGTGA. V lost 1 base, J lost 1 base, and 5 bases stayed unmatched. In nucleotides, the CDR3 is TGTGCCAGCAGCTTAAACCAGCGGGGGCCCCAAGAGACCCAGTACTTC. As protein: CASSLNQRGPQETQYF. Supplemented by reference TRBV7-3 and TRBJ2-5, the full variable domain reads GAGVSQTPSNKVTEKGKYVELRCDPISGHTALYWYRQSLGQGPEFLIYFQGTGAADDSGLPNDRFFAVRPEGSVSTLKIQRTERGDSAVYLCASSLNQRGPQETQYFGPGTRLLVL.

J is TRBJ2-3 and V is TRBV12-3 or TRBV12-4; 7 bases match TRBD2. The CDR3 runs 17 residues. The ends lost 8 bases at V and 1 base at J; junction bases unmatched: 15. CDR3 in DNA: TGTGCCAGCTCTAGGACTAGTGTTCTTGGTGGCACAGATACGCAGTATTTT. Translating gives CASSRTSVLGGTDTQYF.

In its sample, this clonotype was seen a few times. The chain couples TRBV6-2 or TRBV6-3 to TRBJ2-3, with TRBD2 matching 14 bases. The V gene end was trimmed by 5 bases and the J gene end by 4 bases; junction bases not matched to a gene: 8. The CDR3 runs 17 residues. The germline CDR1 and CDR2 sequences are MNHEY and SVGEGT. The CDR3: CASSPSRLAGGPDTQYF. The CDR3 DNA reads TGTGCCAGCAGTCCCTCCCGACTAGCGGGGGGGCCAGATACGCAGTATTTT.

The chain joins TRBV20-1 to TRBJ1-5, with TRBD1 matching 7 bases. Per the germline V gene, CDR1 is DFQATT and CDR2 is SNEGSKA (reference sequence). The length of the CDR3 is 14 residues. With V trimmed by 5 bases and J by 4 bases, 8 bases remained unmatched. CDR3: CSAVRDRANQPQHF. The CDR3 DNA is TGCAGTGCTGTAAGGGACAGAGCGAATCAGCCCCAGCATTTT.

This chain joins TRBV4-3 and TRBJ2-5; D not certain. The CDR3 totals 15 residues. V lost 0 bases to trimming and J lost 1 base, with 9 bases between them. Germline loops: CDR1 LGHNA, CDR2 YSLEER. This CDR3 is CASSQDPVLQETQYF. The CDR3 coding sequence is TGCGCCAGCAGCCAAGACCCCGTACTCCAAGAGACCCAGTACTTC.

The chain recombines TRBV6-5 with TRBJ1-1; D possibly corresponds to TRBD1 (5 bases). Trimming took 6 bases from V and 6 from J, leaving 14 bases between them. The CDR3 length is 13 residues. CDR1 is MNHEY and CDR2 is SVGAGI in the germline V gene. DNA of the CDR3: TGTGCCAGCAGGGGACTTGGCGGGCCTGAAGCTTTCTTT. Translating gives CASRGLGGPEAFF.

This clonotype was recorded once. V usage is TRBV5-6 and J usage is TRBJ1-2; 8 bases are a match to TRBD1. V lost 4 bases and J lost 12; bases outside the gene matches: 11. The germline gives CDR1 SGHDT, CDR2 YYEEEE. This CDR3 spans 13 amino acids. The CDR3 sequence is CASSPGTGTAHTF. In nucleotides, the CDR3 is TGTGCCAGCAGCCCCGGGACAGGAACGGCGCACACCTTC.

The chain couples TRBV20-1 to TRBJ2-5; TRBD1 aligns across 8 bases. The ends lost 3 bases at V and 7 bases at J; junction bases unmatched: 4. Germline V gene lookup returns CDR1 DFQATT and CDR2 SNEGSKA (reference sequence). The CDR3 is made up of 12 amino acids. The CDR3 loop reads CSARTGDATQYF. The CDR3 coding sequence is TGCAGTGCTAGGACAGGGGATGCGACCCAGTACTTC.

Turning to this clonotype: Since a much larger clone is just one base distant, this may be a read error. This chain connects TRBV7-2 to TRBJ1-1; no clear D. The CDR3 runs 12 residues. CDR1 and CDR2 (germline): SGHTA, FQGNSA. CDR3 nucleotides: TGTGCCAGCAGCTTAGTCCGGGGTGAAGCTTTATTT. It encodes CASSLVRGEALF.

V is TRBV12-3 or TRBV12-4 and J is TRBJ1-1, with D tentatively TRBD1 (6 bases). Trimming removed 5 bases at V and 5 bases at J, with 18 bases between. This CDR3 comprises 15 residues. In DNA form, the CDR3 reads TGTGCCAGCAGTCCCCGGGGGGGGCGTGGAACTGAAGCTTTCTTT. This encodes CASSPRGGRGTEAFF.

V and J are TRBV7-2 and TRBJ2-7, with 13 nucleotides matching TRBD2. This CDR3 contains 14 residues. V shed 1 base, J shed 9 bases, and the junction held 3 bases outside the gene matches. Germline V gene lookup returns CDR1 SGHTA and CDR2 FQGNSA. CDR3: CASSLVTSGGMQYF. The DNA of the CDR3 is TGTGCCAGCAGCTTAGTGACTAGCGGGGGGATGCAGTACTTC.

With regard to this clonotype: A read error may explain this, as a much larger clone is one base away. This CDR3 fails to terminate in the conserved phenylalanine or tryptophan, so it likely reflects a read error. This sequence joins TRBV28 and TRBJ2-7, with a possible D match to TRBD2 (5 bases). There are 12 residues in the CDR3. CDR1 is MDHEN, CDR2 SYDVKM, per germline. V lost 7 bases to trimming and J lost 5 bases, with 12 bases between them. CDR3 protein: CASTSRGNEQYL. The CDR3 nucleotides are TGTGCCAGCACGTCCCGGGGAAACGAGCAGTACTTA.